The clone carrying this T cell receptor beta chain came up many times. Its antigen is not known. Quantitative 5'-RACE with molecular barcodes generated TCR beta libraries. TCRdb reprocessed the 5' RACE reads via MiXCR and lists one record per CDR3 protein. Among fewer than 250,000 distinct CDR3 sequences, approximately 10% were seen once, and the ten largest hold about a fifth. Germline CDR1 and CDR2: SGHTA and FQGNSA. The V and J ends lost 5 bases and 5 bases, in that order; junction bases with no gene match: 9. The CDR3 sequence is 16 residues long. The data originate from a study of CD8 T cells in ankylosing spondylitis. Whole-study findings and limits: About 8 highly homologous variants made up a TCR beta motif that seemed to typify ankylosing spondylitis blood.

The chain links TRBV7-2 to TRBJ2-5, with 12 bases identical to TRBD1. The receptor was derived from a male donor with ankylosing spondylitis or in good health (not recorded which). The sequenced sample was blood, either unsorted or a sorted T cell fraction (not recorded which). CDR3 nucleotide sequence: TGTGCCAGCAGCGGCATGGGACAGGGGGCGTGGGAGACCCAGTACTTC. This sequence encodes CASSGMGQGAWETQYF.